This T cell receptor beta chain derives from a study of T cell changes during pregnancy in multiple sclerosis (dated by TCRdb to between 2018 and 2021). At the level of the whole study: In women with multiple sclerosis, the researchers looked at how the T cell repertoire shifted as pregnancy progressed.

Library preparation used the immunoSEQ multiplex PCR assay. TCRdb carries this immuneACCESS record with in-frame sequences only. Its versions omit some clonotypes, under half of them owing to an unresolved V gene in the studies checked, with the rest unexplained. Recorded for this sample are around 36,000 clones; just over 90% of them occurred a single time. The top ten constitute less than 1.5% of the sample. Regarding this clone: Which antigen it targets is not known. No base quality values were provided; no much bigger clone lies one nucleotide off.

Trimming accounts for 4 bases at V and 2 bases at J, while the number of junction bases matched to no gene is 18. The CDR3 starts with the cysteine, ends with the phenylalanine, and has 19 residues. Kept here is only the CDR3 DNA, which spans 57 bases and is read in frame from base 1. The germline V gene yields SGHRS for CDR1 and YFSETQ for CDR2. This receptor was obtained from a female donor with multiple sclerosis, enrolled in a pregnancy study. Sequenced here: peripheral blood, sampled before pregnancy. The chain uses TRBV5-1 and TRBJ2-7; TRBD1 aligns with 10 central bases. The CDR3 region has the sequence CASSLTPTGGGFYAYEQYF. The DNA sequence reads TGCGCCAGCAGCCTTACCCCGACAGGGGGCGGATTCTACGCCTACGAGCAGTACTTC. The reference TRBV5-1 and TRBJ2-7 proteins fill in what lies around the CDR3, so the full variable domain reads KAGVTQTPRYLIKTRGQQVTLSCSPISGHRSVSWYQQTPGQGLQFLFEYFSETQRNKGNFPGRFSGRQFSNSRSEMNVSTLELGDSALYLCASSLTPTGGGFYAYEQYFGPGTRLTVT.